The source of this TCR beta chain is a study of T-cell memory formation after mild COVID-19. Overall study findings and caveats: CD4/CD8 balance characterized clones contracting day 15 to 85, and CD4+ skew characterized later expanders.

Points on this clonotype: Its antigen is unidentified.

TCRdb called the 5' RACE reads again in MiXCR, with one record for every CDR3 protein. The repertoire holds under 90,000 distinct CDR3 sequences, with approximately 15% as singletons. The CDR3 is made up of 14 amino acids. J gave up 0 bases and V 8 bases, and 2 bases lay outside the gene matches. The sequence was obtained from an adult woman who had mild COVID-19 (a few samples of this study predate the infection). Cell type and time point are not known. The sample was PBMCs or a T cell subset sorted from them (not recorded which). The chain employs TRBV12-3 or TRBV12-4 and TRBJ2-2; 8 bases line up with TRBD1. CDR3 sequence (DNA): TGTGCCAGCGGACAGGGCCCGAACACCGGGGAGCTGTTTTTT. Translating gives CASGQGPNTGELFF.